The next 28 T cell receptor beta chains were all read from a single sample in a study of cytomegalovirus exposure and HLA in healthy donors. It was with 60 Vbeta and 13 Jbeta primers that the PCR ran. Some clones are missing from TCRdb's copy, which holds only in-frame ones; the method was immunoSEQ multiplex PCR. The sample consists of fewer than 150,000 clones, 73% of them appearing once. The sample comprised PBMCs. The receptor source for this set is a human donor in good health.

The CDR3 is CASSLVLREDSYEQYF. Here the CDR3 DNA reads TGTGCCAGCAGCTTAGTATTGCGGGAGGACTCCTACGAGCAGTACTTC. The rearrangement uses TRBV7-9 and TRBJ2-5; 8 bases fit TRBD2. The end of the DNA fits TRBJ2-7 better, so the J call may be wrong. Germline V gene lookup returns CDR1 SEHNR and CDR2 FQNEAQ (reference sequence). The CDR3 has 16 residues.

V and J are TRBV28 and TRBJ2-3; TRBD2 matches at 10 bases. This CDR3 region has 16 residues. With V trimmed by 7 bases and J by 4 bases, 11 bases remained unmatched. In germline, CDR1 is MDHEN, CDR2 SYDVKM. CDR3 sequence (DNA): TGTGCCAGCACCCCGGCTAGCGGGGGAGGAGCAGATACGCAGTATTTT. Encoded protein: CASTPASGGGADTQYF.

This chain uses TRBV5-6 with TRBJ1-6; D not resolved. This CDR3 is built from 16 residues. The germline V gene encodes CDR1 SGHDT and CDR2 YYEEEE. Trimming took 5 bases from V and 6 from J, leaving 18 bases between them. CDR3 in amino acids: CASSYGSGGRNSPLHF. The CDR3 DNA follows: TGTGCCAGCAGTTACGGGTCGGGAGGCCGTAATTCACCCCTCCACTTT. The complete variable domain, with remaining parts taken from reference TRBV5-6 and TRBJ1-6, reads DAGVTQSPTHLIKTRGQQVTLRCSPKSGHDTVSWYQQALGQGPQFIFQYYEEEERQRGNFPDRFSGHQFPNYSSELNVNALLLGDSALYLCASSYGSGGRNSPLHFGNGTRLTVT.

The chain uses TRBV19 and TRBJ1-1; D is unresolved. V lost 4 bases and J 12 bases, leaving 9 bases between the germline ends. The germline V gene encodes CDR1 LNHDA and CDR2 SQIVND (reference sequence). The CDR3 contains 10 residues. CDR3 amino acids: CASSTGITFF. For the CDR3, the DNA is TGTGCCAGTAGTACGGGTATAACTTTCTTT.

In its sample, this clone was seen a few times. The chain employs TRBV9 and TRBJ2-7; 12 bases are shared with TRBD2. This CDR3 is 19 amino acids long. The V gene's germline CDR1 is SGDLS and CDR2 YYNGEE. V gave up 2 bases and J gave up 1 base; unmatched junction bases: 13. CDR3 DNA sequence: TGTGCCAGCAGCGTGGGGGTCGCTAGCGGGAGGGCCGATTCCTACGAGCAGTACTTC. Amino acids: CASSVGVASGRADSYEQYF.

The sample holds a few counts of this clone. The chain carries TRBV6-1 and TRBJ1-2, with a possible D match to TRBD1 (6 bases). Germline CDR1 MNHNS, CDR2 SASEGT. V was pared by 4 bases and J by 4 bases, with 10 bases between. The length of the CDR3 is 13 residues. CDR3 residues: CASSVGTIYGYTF. DNA for the CDR3: TGTGCCAGCAGTGTCGGGACAATCTATGGCTACACCTTC.

The chain couples TRBV10-3 to TRBJ2-5; 9 bases are a match to TRBD2. J lost 4 bases, V lost 2 bases, and 5 bases had no gene match. Germline V gene data show CDR1 as ENHRY and CDR2 as SYGVKD. The CDR3 is 15 residues long. The CDR3 DNA reads TGTGCCATCAGTGAGGCTAGCGGGAATGGAGAGACCCAGTACTTC. It encodes CAISEASGNGETQYF.

This clone was seen more than once but under ten times. The chain employs TRBV10-3 and TRBJ1-2; D is undetermined. CDR3 length equals 12 residues. The V end was cut by 3 bases, the J end by 1 base, with 3 bases between. The germline gives CDR1 ENHRY, CDR2 SYGVKD. For the CDR3, the DNA is TGTGCCATCAGTGAACATAACTATGGCTACACCTTC. Its translation: CAISEHNYGYTF.

This clone was seen a handful of times. The chain combines TRBV7-9 with TRBJ1-3; TRBD1 matches at 8 bases. With V trimmed by 0 bases and J by 4 bases, 5 bases remained unmatched. Germline assignment: CDR1 SEHNR and CDR2 FQNEAQ (reference sequence). The CDR3 has 16 amino acids. The CDR3 sequence: CASSLAVTGAGNTIYF. CDR3 coding DNA: TGTGCCAGCAGCTTAGCGGTGACAGGGGCCGGAAACACCATATATTTT.

The gene calls are TRBV9 and TRBJ2-5; the D gene is possibly TRBD2 (6 bases). Germline V gene lookup returns CDR1 SGDLS and CDR2 YYNGEE. CDR3 length: 14 residues. V lost 4 bases to trimming and J lost 2 bases, with 12 bases between them. In DNA, the CDR3 is TGTGCCAGCAGCTTCCGGGACTGGCAAGAGACCCAGTACTTC. This translates into CASSFRDWQETQYF.

The gene calls are TRBV5-1 and TRBJ2-5; D might be TRBD2 (6 bases). Per the germline V gene, CDR1 is SGHRS and CDR2 is YFSETQ. Trimming stripped 1 base from V and 4 bases from J, with 14 bases between. The CDR3 spans 15 residues. CDR3 DNA: TGCGCCAGCAGCTTGTCGGGGGTCATGGTAGAGACCCAGTACTTC. This codes for CASSLSGVMVETQYF.

The genes are TRBV19 and TRBJ2-7; D is possibly TRBD2 (6 bases). Trimming stripped 7 bases from V and 0 bases from J, with 10 bases between. The germline V gene encodes CDR1 LNHDA and CDR2 SQIVND (reference sequence). CDR3 length equals 13 residues. DNA of the CDR3: TGTGCCAGTACCTCCGGGAGCTCCTACGAGCAGTACTTC. It yields the protein CASTSGSSYEQYF.

This clone appeared a few times. The CDR3 nucleotides read TGTGCCAGCAGCGTAGGAGCTAGCGGGTTATCCGGGGAGCTGTTTTTT. It specifies CASSVGASGLSGELFF. The chain links TRBV9 to TRBJ2-2; 8 nucleotides line up with TRBD2. The V gene end was trimmed by 0 bases and the J gene end by 6 bases; junction bases not matched to a gene: 7. This CDR3 is 16 amino acids long. Per the germline V gene, CDR1 is SGDLS and CDR2 is YYNGEE.

The chain carries TRBV7-9 and TRBJ2-1; D remains unclear. Germline V gene lookup returns CDR1 SEHNR and CDR2 FQNEAQ (reference sequence). The V gene lost 1 base and the J gene lost 2 bases, with 6 bases spanning the gap. This CDR3 has 14 residues. The CDR3 DNA reads as TGTGCCAGCAGCTTAGACCCTACCTACAATGAGCAGTTCTTC. It is translated as CASSLDPTYNEQFF.

The J gene is TRBJ1-2, the V gene TRBV5-1; no definite D call. Trimming shortened V by 0 bases and J by 8 bases, and 20 bases separated the two germline ends. Germline CDR1 reads SGHRS; CDR2 reads YFSETQ. The CDR3 runs 16 residues. The CDR3 bases are TGCGCCAGCAGCTTGGCCCTGGGTCTGCCAGGTGGGGGCTACACCTTC. Residues: CASSLALGLPGGGYTF.

The J gene is TRBJ2-7, the V gene TRBV5-6; tentatively, D is TRBD1 (6 bases). Per germline, CDR1 SGHDT and CDR2 YYEEEE. V gave up 7 bases and J gave up 2 bases, with 13 bases separating them. The CDR3 has 13 amino acids. Here the CDR3 DNA reads TGTGCCAGCTGCCGGGACAAACCCTACGAGCAGTACTTC. This translates into CASCRDKPYEQYF.

The chain has TRBV6-6 and TRBJ1-2; TRBD1 matches at 7 bases. V lost 10 bases and J lost 4; bases outside the gene matches: 12. In germline, CDR1 is MNHNY, CDR2 SVGAGI (reference sequence). The CDR3 loop spans 14 amino acids. The CDR3 coding sequence is TGTGCCACCCAAAACCCCCGGGACAGCTATGGCTACACCTTC. This sequence encodes CATQNPRDSYGYTF.

The V and J genes are TRBV4-1 and TRBJ2-5; no clear D. The CDR3 totals 14 residues. Germline V gene sequence: CDR1 MGHRA, CDR2 YSYEKL. The V end lost 1 base, the J end lost 1 base, and 7 bases lay between the germline ends. The CDR3 here is CASSQVMAQETQYF. The DNA of the CDR3 is TGCGCCAGCAGCCAAGTTATGGCCCAAGAGACCCAGTACTTC.

The gene calls are TRBV2 and TRBJ2-7, with TRBD1 matching 10 bases. Trimming removed 5 bases from V and 2 bases from J; junction bases left unmatched: 3. Germline-derived CDR1 and CDR2 are SNHLY and FYNNEI. The CDR3 is 14 amino acids. For the CDR3, the DNA is TGTGCCAGCAGTCGGGACAGGGGAACCTACGAGCAGTACTTC. Its protein product is CASSRDRGTYEQYF.

The V gene is TRBV5-5, the J gene TRBJ1-3; 7 bases line up with TRBD1. Germline CDR1 is SGHKS and CDR2 is YYEKEE (reference sequence). The trim removed 3 bases at V and 4 bases at J, leaving 7 bases unmatched. CDR3 length: 15 amino acids. CDR3 sequence (DNA): TGTGCCAGCAGCTCCACAGGGGTTGTAGGAAACACCATATATTTT. This codes for CASSSTGVVGNTIYF.

The chain couples TRBV11-3 to TRBJ2-1; 7 bases are a match to TRBD2. This CDR3 is 17 amino acids long. V trimming: 1 base; J trimming: 2 bases; junction bases outside the gene matches: 8. Per the germline V gene, CDR1 is SGHNT and CDR2 is YENEEA. The CDR3 protein is CASSLGSRTRAYNEQFF. Here the CDR3 DNA reads TGTGCCAGCAGCTTAGGATCGAGGACTAGGGCCTACAATGAGCAGTTCTTC.

This sequence joins TRBV9 and TRBJ2-1, with D possibly being TRBD2 (6 bases). This CDR3 comprises 16 residues. V was trimmed by 7 bases and J by 2 bases, leaving 19 bases between them. Germline values: CDR1 SGDLS, CDR2 YYNGEE. CDR3 amino acids: CASHPGAGLAYNEQFF. In DNA form, the CDR3 reads TGTGCCAGCCACCCTGGGGCGGGACTCGCCTACAATGAGCAGTTCTTC.

The chain links TRBV2 to TRBJ1-6; the match to TRBD1 covers 7 bases. Germline CDR1 and CDR2: SNHLY and FYNNEI. CDR3 length equals 14 residues. The J segment lost 5 bases and the V segment lost 8 bases, leaving 6 bases of the junction unmatched. CDR3 nucleotides: TGTGCCAGCTCCGGGACAGTAAATAATTCACCCCTCCACTTT. Protein sequence: CASSGTVNNSPLHF.

The rearrangement links TRBV5-4 to TRBJ2-7, with 8 bases lining up with TRBD2. The V and J ends lost 8 bases and 4 bases, in that order; junction bases with no gene match: 14. The CDR3 length is 15 residues. Per the germline V gene, CDR1 is SGHNT and CDR2 is YYREEE (reference sequence). This chain's CDR3 is CASGMASGRSYEQYF. The CDR3 nucleotides read TGTGCCAGTGGGATGGCTAGCGGGCGTTCGTACGAGCAGTACTTC.

The chain employs TRBV5-1 and TRBJ2-7; TRBD2 aligns across 9 bases. V lost 1 base, J lost 5 bases, and 7 bases stayed unmatched. The germline V gene encodes CDR1 SGHRS and CDR2 YFSETQ. The CDR3 consists of 15 residues. The CDR3 nucleotides read TGCGCCAGCAGCTTGATCCTAGCGGGAATACACGAGCAGTACTTC. Translation gives CASSLILAGIHEQYF.

V and J are TRBV29-1 and TRBJ1-1; weak D call: TRBD1 (5 bases). This CDR3 spans 11 amino acids. Trimming left V 6 bases short and J 5 bases short, with 10 bases between. The germline gives CDR1 SQVTM, CDR2 ANQGSEA. The DNA of the CDR3 is TGCAGCGTAAGCAGGGAAACTGAAGCTTTCTTT. Amino acid sequence: CSVSRETEAFF.

This clone was seen a few times. The CDR3 DNA is TGTGCCAGCAGCTTACACCTAGTCACAGATACGCAGTATTTT. Amino acids: CASSLHLVTDTQYF. V gene TRBV11-2 combines with J gene TRBJ2-3, with no clear D. Trimming took 2 bases from V and 2 from J, leaving 8 bases between them. Germline CDR1 is SGHAT and CDR2 is FQNNGV. This CDR3 comprises 14 residues.

This rearrangement joins TRBV7-8 to TRBJ2-1, with 8 bases matching TRBD2. The V gene's germline CDR1 is SGHVS and CDR2 FQNEAQ. This CDR3 has 15 amino acids. Germline trimming cut 7 bases from V and 4 bases from J; bases unmatched to any gene: 9. The CDR3 loop reads CASNRAGVVYNEQFF. Here the CDR3 DNA reads TGTGCCAGCAACCGAGCGGGAGTGGTTTACAATGAGCAGTTCTTC.